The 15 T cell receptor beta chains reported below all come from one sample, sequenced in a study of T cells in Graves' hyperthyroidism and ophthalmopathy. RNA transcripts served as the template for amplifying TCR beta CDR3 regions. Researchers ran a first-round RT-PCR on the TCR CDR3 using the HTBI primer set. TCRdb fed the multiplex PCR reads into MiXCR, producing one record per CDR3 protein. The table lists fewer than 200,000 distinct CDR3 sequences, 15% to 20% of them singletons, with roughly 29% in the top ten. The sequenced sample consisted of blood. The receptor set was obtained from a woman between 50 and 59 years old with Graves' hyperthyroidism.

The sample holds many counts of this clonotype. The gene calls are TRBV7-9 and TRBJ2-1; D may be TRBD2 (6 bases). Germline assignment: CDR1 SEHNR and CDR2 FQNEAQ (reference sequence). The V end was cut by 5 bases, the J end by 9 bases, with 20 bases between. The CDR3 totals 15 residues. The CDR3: CASSATSLGKSEQFF. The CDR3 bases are TGTGCCAGCAGCGCTACTAGCCTCGGTAAGAGTGAGCAGTTCTTC.

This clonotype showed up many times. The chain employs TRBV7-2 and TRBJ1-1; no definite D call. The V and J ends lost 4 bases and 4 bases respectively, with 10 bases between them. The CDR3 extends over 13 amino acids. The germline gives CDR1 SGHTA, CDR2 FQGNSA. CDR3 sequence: CASSSTVSTEAFF. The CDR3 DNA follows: TGTGCCAGCAGCTCCACCGTGAGCACTGAAGCTTTCTTT.

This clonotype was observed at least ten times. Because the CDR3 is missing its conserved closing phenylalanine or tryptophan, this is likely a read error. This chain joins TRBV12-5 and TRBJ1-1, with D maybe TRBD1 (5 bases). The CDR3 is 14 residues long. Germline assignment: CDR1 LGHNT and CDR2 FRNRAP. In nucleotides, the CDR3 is TGTGCTAGTGGCTTGGGGCAGCCGAACACTGAAGCTTTCTCT. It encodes CASGLGQPNTEAFS.

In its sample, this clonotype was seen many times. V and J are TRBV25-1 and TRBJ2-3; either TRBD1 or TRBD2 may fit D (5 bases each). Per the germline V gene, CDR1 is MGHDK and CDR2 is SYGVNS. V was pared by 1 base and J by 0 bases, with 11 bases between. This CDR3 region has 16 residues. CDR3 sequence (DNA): TGTGCCAGCAGTGAATCCCGGGGCACTAGCACAGATACGCAGTATTTT. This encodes CASSESRGTSTDTQYF.

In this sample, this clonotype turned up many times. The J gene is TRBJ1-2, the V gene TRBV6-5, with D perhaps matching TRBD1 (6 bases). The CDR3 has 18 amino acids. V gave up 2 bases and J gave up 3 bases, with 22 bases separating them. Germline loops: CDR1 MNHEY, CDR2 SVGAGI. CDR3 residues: CASSYLKLGGRIHYGYTF. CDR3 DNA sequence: TGTGCCAGCAGTTACCTCAAATTGGGGGGGCGTATTCACTATGGCTACACCTTC.

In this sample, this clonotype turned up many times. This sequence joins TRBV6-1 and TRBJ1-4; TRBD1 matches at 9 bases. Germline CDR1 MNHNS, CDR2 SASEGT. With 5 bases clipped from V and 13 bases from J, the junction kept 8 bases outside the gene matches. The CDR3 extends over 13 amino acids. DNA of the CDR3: TGTGCCAGCAGTTTCGGGACAGGGTTAGCACTGTTTTTT. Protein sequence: CASSFGTGLALFF.

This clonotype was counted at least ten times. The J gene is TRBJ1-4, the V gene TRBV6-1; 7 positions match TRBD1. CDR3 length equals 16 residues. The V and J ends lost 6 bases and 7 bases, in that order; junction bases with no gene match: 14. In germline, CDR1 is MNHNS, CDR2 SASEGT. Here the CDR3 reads CASSSTGLELREKLFF. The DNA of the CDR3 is TGTGCCAGCAGCTCGACAGGGTTGGAGCTTCGTGAAAAACTGTTTTTT.

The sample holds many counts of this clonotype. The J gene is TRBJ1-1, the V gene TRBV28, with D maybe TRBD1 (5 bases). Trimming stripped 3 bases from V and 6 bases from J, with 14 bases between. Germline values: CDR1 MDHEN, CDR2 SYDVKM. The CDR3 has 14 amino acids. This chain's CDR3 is CASSFGGRAPEAFF. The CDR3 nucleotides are TGTGCCAGCAGTTTCGGGGGGAGGGCCCCTGAAGCTTTCTTT.

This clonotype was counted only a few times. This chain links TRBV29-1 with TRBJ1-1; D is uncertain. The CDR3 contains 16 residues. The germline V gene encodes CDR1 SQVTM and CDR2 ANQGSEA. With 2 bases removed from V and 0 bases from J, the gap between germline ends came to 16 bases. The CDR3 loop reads CSVESPESIMNTEAFF. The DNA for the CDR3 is TGCAGCGTTGAAAGTCCCGAGAGTATTATGAACACTGAAGCTTTCTTT.

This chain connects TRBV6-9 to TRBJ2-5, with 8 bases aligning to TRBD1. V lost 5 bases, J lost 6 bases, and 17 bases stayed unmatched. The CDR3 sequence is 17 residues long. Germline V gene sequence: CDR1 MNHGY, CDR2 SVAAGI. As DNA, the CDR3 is TGTGCCAGCAGTCCCACAGAAGTGACAGGGGCGGTGAAGACCCAGTACTTC. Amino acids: CASSPTEVTGAVKTQYF.

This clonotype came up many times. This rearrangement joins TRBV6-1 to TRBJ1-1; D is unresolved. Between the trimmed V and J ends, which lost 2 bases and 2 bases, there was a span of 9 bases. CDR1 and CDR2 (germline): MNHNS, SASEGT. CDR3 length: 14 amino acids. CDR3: CASSEPWQNTEAFF. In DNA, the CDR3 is TGTGCCAGCAGTGAACCGTGGCAAAACACTGAAGCTTTCTTT.

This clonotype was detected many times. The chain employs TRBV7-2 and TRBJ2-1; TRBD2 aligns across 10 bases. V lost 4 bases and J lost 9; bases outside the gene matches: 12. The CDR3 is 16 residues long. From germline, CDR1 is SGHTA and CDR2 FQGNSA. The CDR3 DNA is TGTGCCAGCAGCTCTCGGATAGCGGGGGGTAAAGGTGAGCAGTTCTTC. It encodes CASSSRIAGGKGEQFF.

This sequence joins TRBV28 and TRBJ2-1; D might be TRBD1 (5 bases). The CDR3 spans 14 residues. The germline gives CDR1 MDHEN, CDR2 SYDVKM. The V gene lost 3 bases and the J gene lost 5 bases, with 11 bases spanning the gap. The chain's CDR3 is CASSFSRDNNEQFF. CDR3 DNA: TGTGCCAGCAGTTTTAGCAGGGATAACAATGAGCAGTTCTTC.

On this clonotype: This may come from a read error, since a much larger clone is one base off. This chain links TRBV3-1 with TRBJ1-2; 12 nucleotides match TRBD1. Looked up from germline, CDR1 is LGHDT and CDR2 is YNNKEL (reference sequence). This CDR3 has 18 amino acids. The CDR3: CAGSQDGTGTGGSYGYTF. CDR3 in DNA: TGTGCCGGCAGCCAAGATGGGACCGGGACAGGGGGCAGCTATGGCTACACCTTC.

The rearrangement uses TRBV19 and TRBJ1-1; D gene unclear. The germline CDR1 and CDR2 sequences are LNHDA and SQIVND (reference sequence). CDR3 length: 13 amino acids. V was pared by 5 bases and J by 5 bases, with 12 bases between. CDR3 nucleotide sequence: TGTGCCAGTAGTGTGGATGAGGGAACTGAAGCTTTCTTT. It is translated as CASSVDEGTEAFF.